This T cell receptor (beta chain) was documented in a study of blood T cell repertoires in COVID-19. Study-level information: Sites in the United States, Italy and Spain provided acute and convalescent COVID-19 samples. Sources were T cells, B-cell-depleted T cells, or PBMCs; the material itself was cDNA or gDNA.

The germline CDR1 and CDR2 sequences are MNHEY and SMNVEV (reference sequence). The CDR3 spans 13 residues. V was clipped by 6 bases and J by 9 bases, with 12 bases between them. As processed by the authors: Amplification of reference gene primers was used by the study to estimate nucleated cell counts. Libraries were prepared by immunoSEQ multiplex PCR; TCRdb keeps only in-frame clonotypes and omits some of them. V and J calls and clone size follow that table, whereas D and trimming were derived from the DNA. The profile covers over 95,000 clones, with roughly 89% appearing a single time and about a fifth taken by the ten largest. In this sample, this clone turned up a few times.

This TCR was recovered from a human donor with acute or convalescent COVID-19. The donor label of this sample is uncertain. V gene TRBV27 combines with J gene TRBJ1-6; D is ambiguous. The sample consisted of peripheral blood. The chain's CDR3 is CASRTSGGSPLHF. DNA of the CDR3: TGTGCCAGCAGGACCTCCGGAGGTTCACCCCTCCACTTT.